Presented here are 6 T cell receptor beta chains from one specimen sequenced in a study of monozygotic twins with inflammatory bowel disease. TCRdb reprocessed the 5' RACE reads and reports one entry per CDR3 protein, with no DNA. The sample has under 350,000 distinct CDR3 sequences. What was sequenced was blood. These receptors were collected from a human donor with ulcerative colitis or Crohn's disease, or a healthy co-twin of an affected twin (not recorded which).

CDR3 region: CAWSVSPYSLLGYGYTF. V gene TRBV30 combines with J gene TRBJ1-2. The CDR3 extends over 17 amino acids. The germline gives CDR1 GTSNPN, CDR2 SVGIG (reference sequence).

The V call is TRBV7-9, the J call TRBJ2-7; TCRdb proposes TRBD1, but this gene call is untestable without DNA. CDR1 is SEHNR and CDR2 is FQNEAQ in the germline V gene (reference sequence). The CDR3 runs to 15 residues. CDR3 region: CASSLDFPGVDEQYF.

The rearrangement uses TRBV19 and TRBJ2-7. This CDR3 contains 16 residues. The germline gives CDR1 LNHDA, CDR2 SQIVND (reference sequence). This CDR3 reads CASSIKGSTSSYEQYF.

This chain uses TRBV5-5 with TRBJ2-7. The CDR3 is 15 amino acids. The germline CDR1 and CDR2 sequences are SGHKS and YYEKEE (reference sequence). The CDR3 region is CASSLDWVFIGEQYF.

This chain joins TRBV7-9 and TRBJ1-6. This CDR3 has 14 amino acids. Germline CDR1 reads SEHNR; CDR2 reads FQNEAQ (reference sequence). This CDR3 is CASSMTVLASPLHF.

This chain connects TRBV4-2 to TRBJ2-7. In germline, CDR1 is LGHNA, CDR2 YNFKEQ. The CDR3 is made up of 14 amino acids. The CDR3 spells CASSQGGTVYEQYF.